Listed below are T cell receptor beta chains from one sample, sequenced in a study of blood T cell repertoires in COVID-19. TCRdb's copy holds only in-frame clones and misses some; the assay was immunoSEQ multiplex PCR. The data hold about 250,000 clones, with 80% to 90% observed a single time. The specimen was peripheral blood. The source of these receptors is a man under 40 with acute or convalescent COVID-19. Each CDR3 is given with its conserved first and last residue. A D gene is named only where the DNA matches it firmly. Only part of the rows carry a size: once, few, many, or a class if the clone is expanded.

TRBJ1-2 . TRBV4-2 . TGTGCCAGCAGCCAAGTTAGTGACTATGGCTACACCTTC CASSQVSDYGYTF
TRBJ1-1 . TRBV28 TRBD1 TGTGCCAGCAGTCAGATGCAAGGACAGGGGGGAAGGGCTGAAGCTTTCTTT CASSQMQGQGGRAEAFF
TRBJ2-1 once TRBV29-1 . TGCAGCGTTGGAGGTCAGGGGATCCTCAAAGGTGAGCAGTTCTTC CSVGGQGILKGEQFF
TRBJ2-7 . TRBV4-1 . TGCGCCAGCAGCCAAGACCTAGAGGTGGGGCAGTACTTC CASSQDLEVGQYF
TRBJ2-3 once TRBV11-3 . TGTGCCTCCTCCGGTCGGCGGAACTCTAGCACAGATACGCAGTATTTT CASSGRRNSSTDTQYF
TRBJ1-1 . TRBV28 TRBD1 TGTGCCAGCAGTTTAACGGACAGGGGGCCCGCTTTCTTT CASSLTDRGPAFF
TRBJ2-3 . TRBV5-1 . TGCGCCAGCAGCCTCCCGGGGAGCACAGATACGCAGTATTTT CASSLPGSTDTQYF
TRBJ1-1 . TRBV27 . TGTGCCAGCAGACGGGGGGGAATGAACACTGAAGCTTTCTTT CASRRGGMNTEAFF
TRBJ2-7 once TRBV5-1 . TGCGCCAGCAGCTTGGTCGGGGGACCCGAGCAGTACTTC CASSLVGGPEQYF
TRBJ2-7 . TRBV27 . TGTGCCAGCAGGGTAGGGGCAAACGAGCAGTACTTC CASRVGANEQYF
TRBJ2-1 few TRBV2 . TGTGCCAGCACTAGAACAGGTGGGGACAATGAGCAGTTCTTC CASTRTGGDNEQFF
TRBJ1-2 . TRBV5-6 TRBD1 TGTGCCAGCAGCTCAGGGACAGCATATGGCTACACCTTC CASSSGTAYGYTF
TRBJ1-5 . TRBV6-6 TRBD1 TGTGCCAGCAGTTCCGAGACAGGGGGTGATCAGCCCCAGCATTTT CASSSETGGDQPQHF